Each of the 30 T cell receptor beta chains below was sequenced from the same sample in a study of blood T cell repertoires in COVID-19. Libraries were prepared by immunoSEQ multiplex PCR; TCRdb keeps only in-frame clonotypes and omits some of them. This repertoire shows about 60,000 clones, 86% found once; its top ten account for more than 0.95%. Material: peripheral blood. Receptor source: a middle-aged man with acute or convalescent COVID-19.

The rearrangement uses TRBV5-6 and TRBJ2-7; D is unclear. Trimming took off 1 base at V and 2 bases at J, with 10 bases between the two ends. The CDR3 length is 14 residues. Germline-derived CDR1 and CDR2 are SGHDT and YYEEEE. DNA of the CDR3: TGTGCCAGCAGCTTGTTTGGCACCCCCTACGAGCAGTACTTC. Protein product: CASSLFGTPYEQYF.

The CDR3 spells CASSSQGAGNEKLFF. CDR3 sequence (DNA): TGTGCCAGTAGTAGTCAGGGGGCCGGGAATGAAAAACTGTTTTTT. The V gene is TRBV19, the J gene TRBJ1-4; 8 bases match TRBD1. Germline V CDR1 and CDR2: LNHDA, SQIVND (reference sequence). J was trimmed by 5 bases and V by 4 bases; bases with no gene match: 6. The CDR3 is 15 amino acids.

The chain uses TRBV6-1 and TRBJ1-3, with D possibly TRBD1 on 6 matching bases. The CDR3 is made up of 15 amino acids. V was clipped by 1 base and J by 3 bases, with 10 bases between them. Germline assignment: CDR1 MNHNS and CDR2 SASEGT. In DNA, the CDR3 is TGTGCCAGCAGTGAAGTCGAGGGGGTTGGAAACACCATATATTTT. Its translation: CASSEVEGVGNTIYF.

This chain joins TRBV2 and TRBJ1-1, with D tentatively TRBD1 (5 bases). The germline gives CDR1 SNHLY, CDR2 FYNNEI. Trimming pared 6 bases from V and 6 bases from J, leaving 14 bases between. CDR3 length: 13 amino acids. CDR3 residues: CASSLGGAAEAFF. The CDR3 DNA sequence: TGTGCCAGCAGCCTGGGAGGGGCCGCTGAAGCTTTCTTT. Variable domain in full (rest from reference TRBV2 and TRBJ1-1): EPEVTQTPSHQVTQMGQEVILRCVPISNHLYFYWYRQILGQKVEFLVSFYNNEISEKSEIFDDQFSVERPDGSNFTLKIRSTKLEDSAMYFCASSLGGAAEAFFGQGTRLTVV.

The chain uses TRBV7-9 and TRBJ1-1; D uncertain. CDR1 is SEHNR, CDR2 FQNEAQ, per germline (reference sequence). The V end lost 4 bases, the J end lost 1 base, and 16 bases lay between the germline ends. The CDR3 is made up of 16 amino acids. The CDR3 DNA reads as TGTGCCAGCAGCTCGTCTTGGGGTCGGGAGAACACTGAAGCTTTCTTT. Protein sequence: CASSSSWGRENTEAFF. The full variable domain, completed using reference TRBV7-9 and TRBJ1-1, is DTGVSQNPRHKITKRGQNVTFRCDPISEHNRLYWYRQTLGQGPEFLTYFQNEAQLEKSRLLSDRFSAERPKGSFSTLEIQRTEQGDSAMYLCASSSSWGRENTEAFFGQGTRLTVV.

The chain couples TRBV2 to TRBJ1-2, with D unresolved. V was shortened by 3 bases and J by 7 bases, with 9 bases between the two germline ends. The CDR3 is 12 amino acids. The V gene's germline CDR1 is SNHLY and CDR2 FYNNEI. Here the CDR3 DNA reads TGTGCCAGCAGTGACCCCCGGGGTGGCTACACCTTC. Its translation is CASSDPRGGYTF.

V is TRBV19 and J is TRBJ1-2; TRBD1 matches 12 bases. Germline CDR1 and CDR2: LNHDA and SQIVND (reference sequence). The CDR3 spans 17 residues. V dropped 5 bases and J dropped 3; count of bases not matched to a gene: 10. CDR3 in amino acids: CASSFRDRGQSYYGYTF. As DNA, the CDR3 is TGTGCCAGTAGTTTCAGGGACAGGGGGCAGTCTTACTATGGCTACACCTTC.

This clone occurred once. The V and J genes are TRBV23-1 and TRBJ1-4, with D tentatively TRBD1 (6 bases). TRBV23-1 is classed as an ORF, of uncertain function. The CDR3 spans 18 residues. V lost 0 bases and J lost 8, with 22 bases in between. The DNA of the CDR3 is TGCGCCAGCAGTCAATCAAGAAGCCTCGGGACACTCCGCGAAAAACTGTTTTTT. It specifies CASSQSRSLGTLREKLFF.

This clone was recorded only once. This rearrangement joins TRBV10-1 to TRBJ2-3; D gene uncertain. The germline gives CDR1 WNHNN, CDR2 SYGVQD (reference sequence). CDR3 length: 13 residues. The V end was cut by 3 bases, the J end by 2 bases, with 6 bases between. CDR3 nucleotides: TGCGCCAGCAGTGAACAGACCACAGATACGCAGTATTTT. Translation: CASSEQTTDTQYF.

This chain links TRBV9 with TRBJ2-2, with a weak D call TRBD1 (7 bases). Germline CDR1 is SGDLS and CDR2 is YYNGEE. The V gene lost 4 bases and the J gene lost 7 bases, with 17 bases spanning the gap. This CDR3 comprises 15 residues. The CDR3 nucleotides read TGTGCCAGCAGCACCCACCAGGGGGGCGGCGGGGAGCTGTTTTTT. Protein sequence: CASSTHQGGGGELFF.

This clone occurred once. V is TRBV5-1 and J is TRBJ2-3; 8 bases align to TRBD1. The CDR3 is 15 amino acids. The J segment lost 9 bases and the V segment lost 0 bases, leaving 9 bases of the junction unmatched. Germline assignment: CDR1 SGHRS and CDR2 YFSETQ. CDR3 in DNA: TGCGCCAGCAGCTTGGCCAAATCCGGACAGGGAACGCAGTATTTT. Amino acid sequence: CASSLAKSGQGTQYF.

V is TRBV2 and J is TRBJ2-1; 7 bases are shared with TRBD1. This CDR3 has 16 amino acids. Germline values: CDR1 SNHLY, CDR2 FYNNEI. V lost 0 bases and J lost 4; bases outside the gene matches: 6. The CDR3: CASSEAKNRGYNEQFF. CDR3 sequence (DNA): TGTGCCAGCAGTGAAGCCAAGAACAGGGGATACAATGAGCAGTTCTTC. The full variable domain, completed using reference TRBV2 and TRBJ2-1, is EPEVTQTPSHQVTQMGQEVILRCVPISNHLYFYWYRQILGQKVEFLVSFYNNEISEKSEIFDDQFSVERPDGSNFTLKIRSTKLEDSAMYFCASSEAKNRGYNEQFFGPGTRLTVL.

The gene calls are TRBV11-3 and TRBJ2-5, with 7 bases identical to TRBD2. V gave up 8 bases and J gave up 5 bases; unmatched junction bases: 8. CDR1 SGHNT and CDR2 YENEEA come from the germline V gene. This CDR3 is 13 amino acids long. This CDR3 reads CASGARGMETQYF. CDR3 bases: TGTGCCAGCGGTGCGCGGGGGATGGAGACCCAGTACTTC.

V usage is TRBV7-2 and J usage is TRBJ2-5, with a tentative D call TRBD2 (5 bases). Germline V gene lookup returns CDR1 SGHTA and CDR2 FQGNSA. This CDR3 comprises 16 residues. Trimming pared 0 bases from V and 3 bases from J, leaving 14 bases between. CDR3 nucleotide sequence: TGTGCCAGCAGCTTAGCTGGCGCCGCCGGGGAAGAGACCCAGTACTTC. Translating it yields CASSLAGAAGEETQYF.

This chain joins TRBV19 and TRBJ1-5, with TRBD1 identical over 9 bases. This CDR3 is built from 14 residues. Per germline, CDR1 LNHDA and CDR2 SQIVND (reference sequence). V lost 7 bases, J lost 7 bases, and 8 bases stayed unmatched. Here the CDR3 reads CASTQGQGWQPQHF. CDR3 nucleotide sequence: TGTGCCAGTACCCAGGGACAGGGATGGCAGCCCCAGCATTTT.

V usage is TRBV7-7 and J usage is TRBJ1-1; D is unclear. Trimming took 5 bases from V and 4 from J, leaving 11 bases between them. Germline loops: CDR1 SSHAT, CDR2 FNYEAQ (reference sequence). The CDR3 has 13 residues. The CDR3 spells CASSLTRGTEAFF. The CDR3 region has the DNA TGTGCCAGCAGCCTCACTCGGGGCACTGAAGCTTTCTTT.

The gene calls are TRBV11-3 and TRBJ1-1, with unresolved D. V was pared by 1 base and J by 11 bases, with 11 bases between. CDR1 and CDR2 (germline): SGHNT, YENEEA. This CDR3 region has 12 residues. The DNA of the CDR3 is TGTGCCAGCAGCTTAGGCCGGGGAAGGGCTTTCTTT. Translating gives CASSLGRGRAFF.

The chain is built from TRBV9 and TRBJ1-3; 8 positions match TRBD1. With V trimmed by 3 bases and J by 4 bases, 3 bases remained unmatched. Germline V gene lookup returns CDR1 SGDLS and CDR2 YYNGEE. The CDR3 runs to 14 residues. The CDR3 loop reads CASSGDRFGNTIYF. The CDR3, as DNA: TGTGCCAGCAGCGGGGACAGGTTCGGAAACACCATATATTTT.

This clone is a singleton in its sample. V gene TRBV7-2 combines with J gene TRBJ1-2; D remains ambiguous. Trimming shortened V by 3 bases and J by 6 bases, and 5 bases separated the two germline ends. CDR1 is SGHTA, CDR2 FQGNSA, per germline. This CDR3 spans 11 amino acids. The CDR3 DNA sequence: TGTGCCAGCAGCTTGTATCATGGCTACACCTTC. Translation gives CASSLYHGYTF.

The rearrangement links TRBV6-1 to TRBJ1-2, with D possibly being TRBD1 (6 bases). Germline lookup yields CDR1 MNHNS and CDR2 SASEGT. The V end lost 1 base, the J end lost 4 bases, and 10 bases lay between the germline ends. The CDR3 is 14 amino acids. The CDR3 reads CASSEGTGIYGYTF. The CDR3 DNA reads as TGTGCCAGCAGTGAAGGTACAGGGATCTATGGCTACACCTTC.

The chain joins TRBV2 to TRBJ2-3, with D possibly being TRBD1 (5 bases). Trimming removed 11 bases at V and 2 bases at J, with 17 bases between. This CDR3 is built from 14 residues. Germline CDR1 is SNHLY and CDR2 is FYNNEI. As DNA, the CDR3 is TGTGCCGTGCAGGGCTTCTCCCCCACAGATACGCAGTATTTT. Amino acid sequence: CAVQGFSPTDTQYF.

V is TRBV6-1 and J is TRBJ1-1; the D gene is possibly TRBD1 (6 bases). Germline V gives CDR1 MNHNS, CDR2 SASEGT. This CDR3 has 14 amino acids. V was trimmed by 3 bases and J by 0 bases, leaving 8 bases between them. The CDR3 region is CASSEAGVNTEAFF. The CDR3 nucleotides read TGTGCCAGCAGTGAGGCAGGGGTGAACACTGAAGCTTTCTTT.

In this sample, this clone turned up a few times. The gene calls are TRBV4-1 and TRBJ2-7; TRBD1 agrees at 9 bases. The CDR3 totals 15 residues. With 4 bases clipped from V and 7 bases from J, the junction kept 11 bases outside the gene matches. The germline gives CDR1 MGHRA, CDR2 YSYEKL. The CDR3 sequence is CASSRTLPGQGEQYF. The CDR3 DNA follows: TGCGCCAGCAGCCGAACGCTCCCGGGACAGGGAGAGCAGTACTTC.

V and J are TRBV10-1 and TRBJ2-3; 10 bases are shared with TRBD2. V was clipped by 0 bases and J by 4 bases; unmatched bases: 4. The CDR3 is 16 residues long. The germline V gene encodes CDR1 WNHNN and CDR2 SYGVQD (reference sequence). CDR3: CASSESSGGAADTQYF. CDR3 coding DNA: TGCGCCAGCAGTGAGTCCAGCGGGGGGGCTGCAGATACGCAGTATTTT.

This clone was observed a single time. This chain joins TRBV11-3 and TRBJ2-1; the D gene is possibly TRBD1 (6 bases). The CDR3 sequence is 15 residues long. CDR1 SGHNT and CDR2 YENEEA come from the germline V gene. V lost 0 bases, J lost 7 bases, and 13 bases lay in between. CDR3: CASSLDEGEWNEQFF. The CDR3 region has the DNA TGTGCCAGCAGCTTAGATGAGGGGGAATGGAATGAGCAGTTCTTC.

The CDR3 spells CACYTRSETQYF. CDR3 nucleotide sequence: TGTGCCTGTTATACGAGAAGCGAGACCCAGTACTTC. The genes are TRBV30 and TRBJ2-5, with no clear D. CDR1 is GTSNPN and CDR2 is SVGIG in the germline V gene (reference sequence). The CDR3 loop spans 12 amino acids. The V gene lost 6 bases and the J gene lost 5 bases, with 13 bases spanning the gap.

V gene TRBV7-2 combines with J gene TRBJ2-5; a possible D gene is TRBD2 (6 bases). Per germline, CDR1 SGHTA and CDR2 FQGNSA. The CDR3 loop spans 12 amino acids. The ends were cut back, 1 base at V and 7 bases at J, with 7 bases in the middle. CDR3 nucleotide sequence: TGTGCCAGCAGCTTAGACGGGGGGACCCAGTACTTC. This codes for CASSLDGGTQYF.

The DNA for the CDR3 is TGTGCCACCAGTGATTTGCCTAGCGGGGGGTCCAATGAGCAGTTCTTC. Encoded protein: CATSDLPSGGSNEQFF. This chain links TRBV24-1 with TRBJ2-1; TRBD2 matches 11 bases. In germline, CDR1 is KGHDR, CDR2 SFDVKD. J was trimmed by 6 bases and V by 0 bases; bases with no gene match: 3. CDR3 length: 16 amino acids.

The chain recombines TRBV14 with TRBJ1-1, with D unresolved. Germline lookup yields CDR1 SGHDN and CDR2 FVKESK. The CDR3 has 14 amino acids. The V end lost 4 bases, the J end lost 3 bases, and 12 bases lay between the germline ends. In DNA, the CDR3 is TGTGCCAGCAGCCTCCAGTTGAGCGACACTGAAGCTTTCTTT. It yields the protein CASSLQLSDTEAFF.

The chain combines TRBV3-1 (or the pseudogene TRBV3-2) with TRBJ1-6, with 7 bases fitting TRBD1. CDR1 and CDR2 from the germline V gene are LGHDT and YNNKEL (reference sequence). The CDR3 loop spans 14 amino acids. V lost 4 bases and J lost 9; bases outside the gene matches: 6. This CDR3 is CASSPGTETSPLHF. The CDR3 DNA follows: TGTGCCAGCAGCCCCGGGACAGAAACTTCACCCCTCCACTTT.